This T cell receptor (beta chain) was observed in a study of blood T cell repertoires in COVID-19. Study-level information: PBMCs, B-cell-depleted T cells, or T cells provided the cDNA or gDNA that made up the material.

Original analysis: Cell counts per sample came from amplifying reference gene primers. TCRdb's copy holds only in-frame clones and misses some; the assay was immunoSEQ multiplex PCR. V, J and clone size were drawn from that table, and D and trimming were deduced from the DNA. The profile shows around 170,000 clones, less than 85% of them singletons. This CDR3 spans 14 amino acids. From germline, CDR1 is LNHDA and CDR2 SQIVND (reference sequence). J was trimmed by 0 bases and V by 6 bases; bases with no gene match: 1. Researchers sorted participants into cohorts using their self-reported clinical history. Donors in Cohort 3 counted as recovered after two negative PCRs, clearance, or symptom resolution.

Sequencing used PBMCs or T cells enriched from blood (not recorded which). The chain has TRBV19 and TRBJ1-3; 8 bases are shared with TRBD1. This TCR came from a man aged 45-60 years who had recovered from COVID-19. The CDR3 DNA sequence: TGTGCCAGTAGCCAGGGGGCCTCTGGAAACACCATATATTTT. Amino acids: CASSQGASGNTIYF.